Sequencing of this T cell receptor (beta chain) was carried out in a study of blood T cell repertoires in COVID-19 (dated by TCRdb to 2018 to 2021). Looking at the study overall: Samples from collaborators originated in the United States, Italy and Spain and spanned both the acute and convalescent phases of COVID-19. The prospective study material was composed of cDNA or gDNA derived from T cells, B-cell-depleted T cells, or PBMCs. The dataset comprised deeply sampled blood TCRbeta repertoires from subjects exposed to, actively infected with, or recovered from COVID-19. The repertoires were released in a freely available public database intended as a resource for research on the immune response to SARS-CoV-2. Samples came from the ongoing ImmuneRACE study (first 160 participants) plus 1,254 subjects from 6 global collaborators. Nearly every sample came with metadata listing a de-identified subject ID, COVID-19 status, age in years and sex. Where available, HLA class I and class II types were taken from metadata supplied by the sample provider and were not determined by assay-based typing. Study-wide findings and limitations: Clinical and demographic metadata were provided uncurated, with the amount varying by source and participant.

The immunoSEQ Assay, a bias-controlled multiplex PCR, was used to amplify TCRbeta CDR3 regions from genomic DNA. The source study handled its data this way. Within the assay, amplification of reference gene primers was used to estimate how many nucleated cells each sample contained. To quantify the absolute abundance of each unique TCRbeta CDR3 rearrangement, sequence reads were collapsed and filtered. For each sample, productive Simpson clonality was calculated as the square root of Simpson's diversity index across productive rearrangements. The source is immuneACCESS, and TCRdb retained only in-frame sequences with V and J called. Part of the clones is not carried over; for the studies checked, unresolved V genes explain less than half of this, and the remainder is unexplained. D and trimming come from the DNA, and the V and J calls and clone size come from that table. Present in this sample are about 100,000 clones, less than 90% of which were seen just once. The ten largest clones take up approximately 1.7% of the sample.

Collaborating institutions collected whole blood in K2EDTA tubes following their own protocols. Collaborator samples were shipped for TCRbeta analysis as frozen whole blood, isolated PBMCs, or DNA extracted from either sample type. According to the germline V gene, CDR1 reads SNHLY and CDR2 reads FYNNEI. Germline trimming amounts to 6 bases on V and 7 bases on J, with 5 as the count of junction bases outside the gene matches. The CDR3 numbers 15 residues from cysteine through phenylalanine. The CDR3 DNA has 45 bases and is translated from base 1. In the case of this clone: The antigen this receptor binds is unknown. One base away there is no much larger clone; base qualities are not given.

The TCR comes from an older man with acute or convalescent COVID-19. Material: peripheral blood. The chain is encoded by TRBV2 joined to TRBJ2-1; 14 bases in between match TRBD2. The DNA is as follows: TGTGCCAGCAGCCCTAGGACTAGCGGGAGGAATGAGCAGTTCTTC. This encodes CASSPRTSGRNEQFF.